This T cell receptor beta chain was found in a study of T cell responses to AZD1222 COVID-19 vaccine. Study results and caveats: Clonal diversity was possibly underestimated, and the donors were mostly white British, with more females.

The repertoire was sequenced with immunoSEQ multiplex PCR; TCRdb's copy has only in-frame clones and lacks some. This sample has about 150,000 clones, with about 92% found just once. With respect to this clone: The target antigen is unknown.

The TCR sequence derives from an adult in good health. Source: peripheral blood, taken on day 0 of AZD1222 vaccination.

The CDR3 sequence: CASSESSGGNTEAFF. In DNA form, the CDR3 reads TGTGCCAGCAGTGAATCCTCGGGGGGGAACACTGAAGCTTTCTTT. This chain uses TRBV2 with TRBJ1-1; D is possibly TRBD1 (5 bases). Trimming left V 2 bases short and J 1 base short, with 11 bases between. Germline CDR1 is SNHLY and CDR2 is FYNNEI. The CDR3 sequence is 15 residues long. Full variable domain (outside the CDR3, taken from reference TRBV2 and TRBJ1-1): EPEVTQTPSHQVTQMGQEVILRCVPISNHLYFYWYRQILGQKVEFLVSFYNNEISEKSEIFDDQFSVERPDGSNFTLKIRSTKLEDSAMYFCASSESSGGNTEAFFGQGTRLTVV.